A single sample gave rise to the 23 T cell receptor beta chains below, sequenced in a study of PD-1 blockade in classical Hodgkin lymphoma (dated by TCRdb to between 2020 and 2021). Per the publication, the time point label means: cycle 2 day 1 (C2D1) of nivolumab. Every trial patient had relapsed after autologous stem cell transplantation, and cohorts A, B and C differed in prior brentuximab vedotin exposure. The library was generated by the immunoSEQ multiplex PCR assay. TCRdb provides this immuneACCESS table in a form limited to in-frame rearrangements. Some clones are lacking; in checked studies, under half of them reflect an unresolved V gene, and why the rest are absent is not known. Here the sample has approximately 52,000 clones; around 75% occur a single time. The top ten clones comprise about 14% of the sample. The sequences come from peripheral blood mononuclear cells (PBMCs), collected before the second cycle of nivolumab. All receptors come from a human donor with classical Hodgkin lymphoma.

This rearrangement joins TRBV9 to TRBJ2-3; maybe TRBD1 (6 bases). This CDR3 spans 14 amino acids. Germline values: CDR1 SGDLS, CDR2 YYNGEE. V was pared by 0 bases and J by 6 bases, with 11 bases between. CDR3 loop: CASSVGNGGDTQYF. CDR3 nucleotides: TGTGCCAGCAGCGTAGGGAATGGGGGCGATACGCAGTATTTT.

The table lists this clone with a count of one. The chain carries TRBV2 and TRBJ2-7, with unresolved D. CDR3 length equals 12 residues. The germline V gene encodes CDR1 SNHLY and CDR2 FYNNEI. Trimming took 8 bases from V and 2 from J, leaving 10 bases between them. CDR3 in amino acids: CASQLRTYEQYF. CDR3 nucleotides: TGTGCCAGCCAACTAAGGACCTACGAGCAGTACTTC.

This clone was counted only a few times. This chain links TRBV19 with TRBJ2-7; 10 nucleotides align to TRBD1. The CDR3 spans 14 residues. V shed 5 bases and J 2 bases; nucleotides not matched to a gene: 3. Looked up from germline, CDR1 is LNHDA and CDR2 is SQIVND (reference sequence). The CDR3 reads CASSPGTGAYEQYF. The CDR3 coding sequence is TGTGCCAGTAGTCCCGGGACAGGGGCCTACGAGCAGTACTTC.

V and J are TRBV28 and TRBJ1-2; a weak D match, TRBD1 (5 bases). This CDR3 has 13 residues. With 2 bases removed from V and 8 bases from J, the gap between germline ends came to 12 bases. Germline CDR1 is MDHEN and CDR2 is SYDVKM. In DNA form, the CDR3 reads TGTGCCAGCAGTTTAACAGGCCCCTGGGGCTACACCTTC. Its translation: CASSLTGPWGYTF.

The genes are TRBV14 and TRBJ1-2; D possibly corresponds to TRBD1 (6 bases). CDR3 size: 13 residues. The V end was cut by 4 bases, the J end by 2 bases, with 8 bases between. Germline V CDR1 and CDR2: SGHDN, FVKESK. The CDR3, as DNA: TGTGCCAGCAGCCCTGACAGGAACTATGGCTACACCTTC. Its protein product is CASSPDRNYGYTF.

This clone was counted between two and nine times. This sequence joins TRBV27 and TRBJ1-1, with TRBD1 matching 8 bases. The CDR3 spans 14 residues. V gave up 2 bases and J gave up 9 bases; unmatched junction bases: 8. CDR1 MNHEY and CDR2 SMNVEV come from the germline V gene (reference sequence). Here the CDR3 reads CASSLANRGFKAFF. In DNA, the CDR3 is TGTGCCAGCAGTTTAGCTAACAGGGGGTTTAAAGCTTTCTTT.

The chain employs TRBV7-8 and TRBJ2-7, with 9 positions matching TRBD2. The V and J ends lost 4 bases and 7 bases, in that order; junction bases with no gene match: 14. The CDR3 extends over 16 amino acids. Germline-derived CDR1 and CDR2 are SGHVS and FQNEAQ. CDR3 loop: CASSSLTSGDRAEQYF. DNA of the CDR3: TGTGCCAGCAGCTCGCTGACTAGCGGAGATCGCGCAGAGCAGTACTTC.

This clone occurred a few times. V gene TRBV11-2 combines with J gene TRBJ2-7; 7 bases map to TRBD2. Trimming removed 6 bases from V and 1 base from J; junction bases left unmatched: 15. Germline V gene lookup returns CDR1 SGHAT and CDR2 FQNNGV. CDR3 length equals 17 residues. CDR3 sequence reads: CASSRKVAGSWSYEQYF. In DNA form, the CDR3 reads TGTGCCAGCAGTCGGAAGGTAGCGGGCTCCTGGTCCTACGAGCAGTACTTC. The variable domain in full, completed from reference TRBV11-2 and TRBJ2-7, reads EAGVAQSPRYKIIEKRQSVAFWCNPISGHATLYWYQQILGQGPKLLIQFQNNGVVDDSQLPKDRFSAERLKGVDSTLKIQPAKLEDSAVYLCASSRKVAGSWSYEQYFGPGTRLTVT.

In nucleotides, the CDR3 is TGTGCCAGCAGCTCTAGGCCAGGGGGTAATCAGCCCCAGCATTTT. Translating it yields CASSSRPGGNQPQHF. The chain carries TRBV7-3 and TRBJ1-5, with 7 nucleotides matching TRBD1. V lost 4 bases and J lost 4; bases outside the gene matches: 7. The length of the CDR3 is 15 residues. CDR1 is SGHTA, CDR2 FQGTGA, per germline.

This clone was counted between two and nine times. Other DNA sequences of this sample code for an identical CDR3. The chain recombines TRBV10-3 with TRBJ1-1; D unresolved. Per the germline V gene, CDR1 is ENHRY and CDR2 is SYGVKD. The CDR3 sequence is 13 residues long. V was trimmed by 4 bases and J by 4 bases, leaving 10 bases between them. The CDR3 region is CAISAQVVTEAFF. The CDR3 nucleotides read TGTGCCATCAGTGCCCAGGTTGTCACTGAAGCTTTCTTT.

This chain joins TRBV6-5 and TRBJ2-1; 9 bases are shared with TRBD2. The CDR3 is 14 residues long. With V trimmed by 5 bases and J by 10 bases, 9 bases remained unmatched. CDR1 and CDR2 from the germline V gene are MNHEY and SVGAGI. CDR3 residues: CASSRAGGRGEQFF. Written as DNA, the CDR3 is TGTGCCAGCAGTCGCGCTGGCGGGAGGGGGGAGCAGTTCTTC.

This chain uses TRBV5-1 with TRBJ2-2; D is perhaps TRBD2 (6 bases). Per the germline V gene, CDR1 is SGHRS and CDR2 is YFSETQ. V dropped 0 bases and J dropped 7 bases, with 7 bases sitting between them. CDR3 length: 13 residues. CDR3 nucleotide sequence: TGCGCCAGCAGCTTGGTGGGGGGCGGGGAGCTGTTTTTT. Its protein product is CASSLVGGGELFF.

The rearrangement links TRBV9 to TRBJ1-2; 7 positions agree with TRBD1. This CDR3 contains 15 residues. V shed 0 bases, J shed 4 bases, and the junction held 6 bases outside the gene matches. Germline assignment: CDR1 SGDLS and CDR2 YYNGEE. The CDR3 is CASSVATGTAYGYTF. CDR3 nucleotides: TGTGCCAGCAGCGTAGCTACCGGGACAGCCTATGGCTACACCTTC.

V is TRBV28 and J is TRBJ1-1; D is unresolved. Trimming removed 3 bases from V and 6 bases from J, with 11 bases in between. Germline-derived CDR1 and CDR2 are MDHEN and SYDVKM. The CDR3 is 13 residues long. CDR3 in amino acids: CASSLSQIAEAFF. DNA of the CDR3: TGTGCCAGCAGTTTGTCCCAGATCGCTGAAGCTTTCTTT.

This clone turned up a few times. This chain links TRBV7-9 with TRBJ1-1; no definite D call. Germline lookup yields CDR1 SEHNR and CDR2 FQNEAQ (reference sequence). CDR3 length: 11 residues. Trimming pared 3 bases from V and 7 bases from J, leaving 6 bases between. Here the CDR3 DNA reads TGTGCCAGCAGCTTTGCGAGTGAAGCTTTCTTT. Translated: CASSFASEAFF.

The V and J genes are TRBV27 and TRBJ2-5; D gene unclear. The V end lost 6 bases, the J end lost 5 bases, and 16 bases lay between the germline ends. The CDR3 has 14 amino acids. Germline CDR1 MNHEY, CDR2 SMNVEV (reference sequence). CDR3 coding DNA: TGTGCCAGCAGCCCTGGGTCAGGTAGGGAGACCCAGTACTTC. This codes for CASSPGSGRETQYF.

The V gene is TRBV7-2, the J gene TRBJ2-5, with TRBD1 as a possible D gene (5 bases). This CDR3 has 14 amino acids. V lost 2 bases and J 0 bases, leaving 7 bases between the germline ends. Per germline, CDR1 SGHTA and CDR2 FQGNSA. DNA for the CDR3: TGTGCCAGCAGCTTAAAGGGGTACCAAGAGACCCAGTACTTC. Translation: CASSLKGYQETQYF.

For this clone: A junction boundary mismatches the germline segment, possibly from a read error. The chain recombines TRBV4-1 with TRBJ1-2; TRBD1 aligns across 11 bases. CDR1 MGHRA and CDR2 YSYEKL come from the germline V gene. CDR3 length equals 15 residues. CDR3 amino acids: CASSQVGQGGQGADF. The CDR3 DNA follows: TGCGCCAGCAGCCAAGTGGGACAGGGGGGCCAAGGAGCGGATTTC.

This clone has a single count. The J gene is TRBJ1-3, the V gene TRBV5-1, with D unresolved. The germline V gene encodes CDR1 SGHRS and CDR2 YFSETQ. The CDR3 covers 14 residues. The V gene lost 0 bases and the J gene lost 6 bases, with 10 bases spanning the gap. The CDR3 region is CASSLALDQNTIYF. The CDR3 DNA sequence: TGCGCCAGCAGCTTGGCCTTGGACCAAAACACCATATATTTT.

This chain links TRBV6-4 with TRBJ2-3; D perhaps matches TRBD1 (6 bases). Germline V lookup: CDR1 MRHNA, CDR2 SNTAGT. The CDR3 covers 14 residues. The V gene lost 4 bases and the J gene lost 5 bases, with 13 bases spanning the gap. The CDR3 bases are TGTGCCAGCAGTGCACAGGGTGTGGGAGATACGCAGTATTTT. Amino acid sequence: CASSAQGVGDTQYF.

The chain recombines TRBV18 with TRBJ2-1; 9 positions match TRBD2. The CDR3 covers 16 residues. Germline V gene data show CDR1 as KGHSH and CDR2 as LQKENI. The V gene end was trimmed by 6 bases and the J gene end by 3 bases; junction bases not matched to a gene: 9. The CDR3 is CASSLTGGRDYNEQFF. DNA of the CDR3: TGTGCCAGCTCCCTCACAGGCGGGAGGGACTACAATGAGCAGTTCTTC.

This clone was counted a few times. The chain combines TRBV21-1 with TRBJ2-7. TRBV21-1 is flagged as a pseudogene. The CDR3 extends over 13 amino acids. CDR3 sequence reads: CASSVRAHYEQYF. In nucleotides, the CDR3 is TGTGCCAGCAGCGTCCGGGCCCACTACGAGCAGTACTTC.

The V gene is TRBV5-1, the J gene TRBJ1-6; 9 bases agree with TRBD1. The CDR3 spans 16 residues. The V and J ends lost 0 bases and 6 bases, in that order; junction bases with no gene match: 4. Germline values: CDR1 SGHRS, CDR2 YFSETQ. The CDR3 region has the DNA TGCGCCAGCAGCTTGGCAGGACAGGGGCGTAATTCACCCCTCCACTTT. It yields the protein CASSLAGQGRNSPLHF.